This T cell receptor beta chain was observed in a study of breast tumors, draining lymph nodes, adjacent tissues. Each CDR3 protein gets one entry after TCRdb re-called the multiplex PCR reads with MiXCR. There are about 230,000 distinct CDR3 sequences in the sample; less than 40% occur only once, and about 1.4% lies in the top ten. Breast cancer patients provided tissue from their axillary draining lymph nodes. CDR1 is SGHDT and CDR2 is YYEEEE in the germline V gene. This CDR3 contains 18 residues. Trimming took off 1 base at V and 0 bases at J, with 19 bases between the two ends. The sample was axillary lymph node tissue. The chain has TRBV5-6 and TRBJ2-5; D perhaps matches TRBD2 (6 bases). The clonotype originates from a female donor with breast cancer. Some clones in this sample may be carry-over from other donors' samples. CDR3 region: CASSLYVAWRENQETQYF. The CDR3 DNA reads TGTGCCAGCAGCTTGTATGTCGCTTGGCGGGAAAACCAAGAGACCCAGTACTTC.